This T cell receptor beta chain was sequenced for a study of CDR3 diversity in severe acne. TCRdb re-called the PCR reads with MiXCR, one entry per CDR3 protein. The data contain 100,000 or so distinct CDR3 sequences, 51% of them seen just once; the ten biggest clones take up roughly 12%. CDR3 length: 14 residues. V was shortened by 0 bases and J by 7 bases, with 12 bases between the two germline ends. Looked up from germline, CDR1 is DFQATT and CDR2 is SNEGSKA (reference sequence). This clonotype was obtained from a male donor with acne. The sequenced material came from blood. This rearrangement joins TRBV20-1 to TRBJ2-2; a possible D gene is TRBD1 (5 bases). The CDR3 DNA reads TGCAGTGCTAGAGAACCCCAGGGCGGCGGGGAGCTGTTTTTT. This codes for CSAREPQGGGELFF.